This T cell receptor beta chain was retrieved from a study of T cells in localized non-small cell lung cancer. In this sample, this clone turned up a few times. V lost 7 bases to trimming and J lost 0 bases, with 15 bases between them. The CDR3 consists of 15 residues. Per germline, CDR1 MDHEN and CDR2 SYDVKM. The assay was immunoSEQ multiplex PCR, and TCRdb's table has in-frame clones only and misses some. The profile shows some 130,000 clones, about 90% of them singletons. The material sequenced was peripheral blood, taken before any cancer treatment. This clonotype originated in a female donor at least 60 years old with stage I lung adenocarcinoma. The rearrangement joins TRBV28 to TRBJ1-1; a possible D gene is TRBD1 (6 bases). The CDR3: CASITGTNMNTEAFF. In nucleotides, the CDR3 is TGTGCCAGCATTACCGGGACAAATATGAACACTGAAGCTTTCTTT.